This record looks at one TCR beta chain sequence and its context. What it binds is not known. The junction shows a germline mismatch at one end, possibly a read error. Expressed TCRB transcripts were sequenced because the entire RNA isolate underwent reverse transcription. Here immunoSEQ multiplex PCR was the method, and the copy in TCRdb shows in-frame clones only, minus some. The repertoire holds 600,000 or so clones, with 9.5% to 15% as singletons. The data were taken from a study of beta chain features in type 1 diabetes. Study observations and caveats: TCRB CDR3s from Type 1 diabetes patients were moderately but significantly shorter in all four CD4+ subsets.

The germline CDR1 and CDR2 sequences are PRHDT and FYEKMQ (reference sequence). CDR3 length equals 16 residues. The source of this sequence is a man between 25 and 39 years old with type 1 diabetes. The chain combines TRBV13 with TRBJ1-2; D not certain. Sequencing was performed on naive CD4+ T cells from blood. CDR3 region: CASSLGRPRSSYGYTF. CDR3 coding DNA: TGTGCCAGCAGCCTAGGACGGCCCCGGTCCAGCTATGGCTACACCTTC.